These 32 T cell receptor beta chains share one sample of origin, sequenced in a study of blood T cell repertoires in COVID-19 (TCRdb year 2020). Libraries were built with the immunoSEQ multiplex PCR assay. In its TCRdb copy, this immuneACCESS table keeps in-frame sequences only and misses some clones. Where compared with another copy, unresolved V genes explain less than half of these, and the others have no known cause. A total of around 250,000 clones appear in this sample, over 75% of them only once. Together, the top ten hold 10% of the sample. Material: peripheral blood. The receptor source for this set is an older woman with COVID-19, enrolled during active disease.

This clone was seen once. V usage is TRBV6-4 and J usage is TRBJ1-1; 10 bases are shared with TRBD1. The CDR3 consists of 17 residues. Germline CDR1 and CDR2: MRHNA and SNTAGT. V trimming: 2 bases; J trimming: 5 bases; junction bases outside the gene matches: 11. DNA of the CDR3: TGTGCCAGCAGTGACCCTGAACCCCGGGACAGGGGAACTGAAGCTTTCTTT. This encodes CASSDPEPRDRGTEAFF.

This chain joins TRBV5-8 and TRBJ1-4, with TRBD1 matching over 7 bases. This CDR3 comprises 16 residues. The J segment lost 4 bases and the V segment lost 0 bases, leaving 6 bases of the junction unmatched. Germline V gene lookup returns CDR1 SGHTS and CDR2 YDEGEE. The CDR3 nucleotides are TGTGCCAGCAGCTTGGGACGGGACAGCCATAATGAAAAACTGTTTTTT. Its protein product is CASSLGRDSHNEKLFF.

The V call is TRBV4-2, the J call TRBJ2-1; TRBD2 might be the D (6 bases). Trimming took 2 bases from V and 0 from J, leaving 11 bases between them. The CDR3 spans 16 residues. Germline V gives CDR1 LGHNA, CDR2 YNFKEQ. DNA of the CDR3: TGTGCCAGCAGCCAACGGGACTTCAGCTCCTACAATGAGCAGTTCTTC. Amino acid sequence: CASSQRDFSSYNEQFF.

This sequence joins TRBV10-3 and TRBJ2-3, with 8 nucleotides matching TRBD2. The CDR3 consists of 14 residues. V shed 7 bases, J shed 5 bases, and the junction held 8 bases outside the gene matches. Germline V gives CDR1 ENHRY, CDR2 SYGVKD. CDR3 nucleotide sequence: TGTGCCATCAATGATCGCGGGAGGATAGATACGCAGTATTTT. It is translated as CAINDRGRIDTQYF.

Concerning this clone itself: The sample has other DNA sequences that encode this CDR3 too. This chain's CDR3 is CATSRVAGGGETQYF. The CDR3 nucleotides read TGTGCCACCAGCAGGGTAGCGGGAGGAGGAGAGACCCAGTACTTC. This chain uses TRBV15 with TRBJ2-5, with 10 bases fitting TRBD2. CDR1 LNHNV and CDR2 YYDKDF come from the germline V gene (reference sequence). J lost 4 bases, V lost 3 bases, and 5 bases had no gene match. The CDR3 spans 15 residues.

The CDR3 coding sequence is TGTGCCAGTAGTAGCCGACTAGACGAGCAGTACTTC. This gives the protein CASSSRLDEQYF. J is TRBJ2-7 and V is TRBV19; maybe TRBD2 (6 bases). Trimming cost V 4 bases and J 5 bases, with 9 bases left between them. CDR1 and CDR2 from the germline V gene are LNHDA and SQIVND (reference sequence). CDR3 size: 12 residues.

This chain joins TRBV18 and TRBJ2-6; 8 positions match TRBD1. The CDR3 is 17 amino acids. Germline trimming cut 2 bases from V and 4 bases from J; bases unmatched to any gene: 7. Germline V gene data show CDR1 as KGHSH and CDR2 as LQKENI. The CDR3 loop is CASSPMQGANGANVLTF. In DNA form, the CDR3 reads TGTGCCAGCTCACCAATGCAGGGGGCTAACGGGGCCAACGTCCTGACTTTC. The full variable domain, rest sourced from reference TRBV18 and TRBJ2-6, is NAGVMQNPRHLVRRRGQEARLRCSPMKGHSHVYWYRQLPEEGLKFMVYLQKENIIDESGMPKERFSAEFPKEGPSILRIQQVVRGDSAAYFCASSPMQGANGANVLTFGAGSRLTVL.

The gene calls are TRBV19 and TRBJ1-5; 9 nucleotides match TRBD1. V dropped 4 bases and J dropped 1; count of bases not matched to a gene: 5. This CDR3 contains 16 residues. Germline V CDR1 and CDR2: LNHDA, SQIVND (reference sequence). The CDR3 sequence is CASSTGQGYSNQPQHF. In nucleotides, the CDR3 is TGTGCCAGTAGTACAGGACAGGGGTACAGCAATCAGCCCCAGCATTTT.

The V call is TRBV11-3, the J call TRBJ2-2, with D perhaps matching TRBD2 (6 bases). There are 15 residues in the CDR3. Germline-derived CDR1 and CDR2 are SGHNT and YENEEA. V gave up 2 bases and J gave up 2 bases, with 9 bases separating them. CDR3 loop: CASSLSGGNTGELFF. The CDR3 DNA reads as TGTGCCAGCAGCTTATCCGGGGGTAACACCGGGGAGCTGTTTTTT.

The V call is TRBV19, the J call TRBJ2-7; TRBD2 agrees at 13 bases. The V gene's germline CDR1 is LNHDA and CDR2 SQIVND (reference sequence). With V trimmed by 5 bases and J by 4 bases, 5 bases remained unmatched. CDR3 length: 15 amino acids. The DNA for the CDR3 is TGTGCCAGTAGTGACAGGACTAGCGGGAGATACGAGCAGTACTTC. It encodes CASSDRTSGRYEQYF.

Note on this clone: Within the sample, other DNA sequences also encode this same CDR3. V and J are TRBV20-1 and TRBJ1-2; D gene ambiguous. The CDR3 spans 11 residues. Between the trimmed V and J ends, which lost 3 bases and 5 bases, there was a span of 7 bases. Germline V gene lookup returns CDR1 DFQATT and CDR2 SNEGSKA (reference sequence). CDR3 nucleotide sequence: TGCAGTGCTAGTACGGGGTATGGCTACACCTTC. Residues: CSASTGYGYTF.

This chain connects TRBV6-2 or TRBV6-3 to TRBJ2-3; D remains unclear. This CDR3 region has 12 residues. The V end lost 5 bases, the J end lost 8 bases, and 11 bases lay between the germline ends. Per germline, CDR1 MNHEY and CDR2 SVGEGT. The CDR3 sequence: CASSPNSGTQYF. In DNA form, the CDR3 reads TGTGCCAGCAGTCCCAATTCGGGTACGCAGTATTTT.

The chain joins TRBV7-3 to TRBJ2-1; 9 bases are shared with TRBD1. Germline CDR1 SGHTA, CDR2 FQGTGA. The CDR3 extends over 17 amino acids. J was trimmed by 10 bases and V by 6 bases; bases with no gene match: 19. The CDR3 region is CASSPPTGTGKNLEQFF. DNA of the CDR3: TGTGCCAGCAGTCCACCGACCGGGACAGGGAAAAATTTAGAGCAGTTCTTC.

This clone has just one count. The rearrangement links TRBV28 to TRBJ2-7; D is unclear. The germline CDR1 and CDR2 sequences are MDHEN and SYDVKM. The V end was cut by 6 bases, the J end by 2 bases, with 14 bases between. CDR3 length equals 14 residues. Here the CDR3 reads CASRESSKAYEQYF. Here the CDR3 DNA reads TGTGCCAGCAGGGAGTCTTCAAAGGCCTACGAGCAGTACTTC. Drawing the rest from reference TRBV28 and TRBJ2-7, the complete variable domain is DVKVTQSSRYLVKRTGEKVFLECVQDMDHENMFWYRQDPGLGLRLIYFSYDVKMKEKGDIPEGYSVSREKKERFSLILESASTNQTSMYLCASRESSKAYEQYFGPGTRLTVT.

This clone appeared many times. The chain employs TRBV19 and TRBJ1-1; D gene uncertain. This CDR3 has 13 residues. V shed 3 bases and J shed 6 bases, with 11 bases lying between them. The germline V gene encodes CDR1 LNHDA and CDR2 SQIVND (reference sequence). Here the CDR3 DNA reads TGTGCCAGTAGTATTCCGGGTGGAGCTGAAGCTTTCTTT. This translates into CASSIPGGAEAFF.

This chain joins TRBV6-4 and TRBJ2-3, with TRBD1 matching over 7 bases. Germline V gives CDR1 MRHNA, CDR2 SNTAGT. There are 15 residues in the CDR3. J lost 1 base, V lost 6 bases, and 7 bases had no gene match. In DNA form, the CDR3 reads TGTGCCAGCAGACCGACAGGGAGCCGCACAGATACGCAGTATTTT. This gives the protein CASRPTGSRTDTQYF.

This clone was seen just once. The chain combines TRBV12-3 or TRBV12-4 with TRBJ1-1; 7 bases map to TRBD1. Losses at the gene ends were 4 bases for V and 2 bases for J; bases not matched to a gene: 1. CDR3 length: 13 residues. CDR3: CASSWTGNTEAFF. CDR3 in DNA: TGTGCCAGCAGTTGGACAGGTAACACTGAAGCTTTCTTT.

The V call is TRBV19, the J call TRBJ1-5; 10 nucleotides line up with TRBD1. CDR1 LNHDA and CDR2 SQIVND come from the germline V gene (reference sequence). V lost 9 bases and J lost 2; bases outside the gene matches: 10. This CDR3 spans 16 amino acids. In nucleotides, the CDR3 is TGTGCCAGCGCCGGGACAGGGGATAGGGGCAATCAGCCCCAGCATTTT. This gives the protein CASAGTGDRGNQPQHF.

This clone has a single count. This chain's CDR3 is CASSLTGGSGNTIYF. The CDR3 DNA reads TGTGCCAGCAGCCTGACAGGGGGTTCTGGAAACACCATATATTTT. This chain joins TRBV7-9 and TRBJ1-3; 9 nucleotides agree with TRBD1. CDR1 is SEHNR and CDR2 is FQNEAQ in the germline V gene (reference sequence). This CDR3 region has 15 residues. After removal of 5 bases from V and 1 base from J, the junction contained 3 bases not matched to a gene.

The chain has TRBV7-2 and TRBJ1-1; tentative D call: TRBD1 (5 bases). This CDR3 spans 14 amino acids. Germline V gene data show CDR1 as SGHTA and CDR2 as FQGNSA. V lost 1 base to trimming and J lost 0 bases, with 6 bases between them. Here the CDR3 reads CASSLGQLNTEAFF. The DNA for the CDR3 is TGTGCCAGCAGCTTAGGACAGTTGAACACTGAAGCTTTCTTT. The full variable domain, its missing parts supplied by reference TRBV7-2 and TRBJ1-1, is GAGVSQSPSNKVTEKGKDVELRCDPISGHTALYWYRQSLGQGLEFLIYFQGNSAPDKSGLPSDRFSAERTGGSVSTLTIQRTQQEDSAVYLCASSLGQLNTEAFFGQGTRLTVV.

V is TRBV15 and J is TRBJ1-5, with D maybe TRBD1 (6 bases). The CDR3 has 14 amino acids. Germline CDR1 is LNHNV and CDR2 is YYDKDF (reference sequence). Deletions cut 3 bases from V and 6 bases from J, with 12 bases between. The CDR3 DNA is TGTGCCACCAGCAGCGGAACAGGGTCTCAGCCCCAGCATTTT. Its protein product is CATSSGTGSQPQHF.

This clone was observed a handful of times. The CDR3 here is CASSIEGRDSGGYTF. CDR3 nucleotide sequence: TGCGCCAGCAGTATAGAAGGACGGGATTCGGGGGGCTACACCTTC. This sequence joins TRBV5-1 and TRBJ1-2; no definite D call. This CDR3 spans 15 amino acids. The V gene lost 5 bases and the J gene lost 8 bases, with 22 bases spanning the gap. Germline loops: CDR1 SGHRS, CDR2 YFSETQ.

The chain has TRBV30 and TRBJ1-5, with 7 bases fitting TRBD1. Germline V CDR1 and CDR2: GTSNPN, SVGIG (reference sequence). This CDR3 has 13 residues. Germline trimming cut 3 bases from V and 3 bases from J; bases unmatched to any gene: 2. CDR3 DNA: TGTGCCTGGAGGGGACAGTCCAATCAGCCCCAGCATTTT. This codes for CAWRGQSNQPQHF.

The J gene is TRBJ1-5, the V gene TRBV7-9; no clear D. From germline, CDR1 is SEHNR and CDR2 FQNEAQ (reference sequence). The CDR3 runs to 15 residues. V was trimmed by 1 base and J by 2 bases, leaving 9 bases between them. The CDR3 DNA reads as TGTGCCAGCAGCTTAGGGCGGATTGGCAATCAGCCCCAGCATTTT. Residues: CASSLGRIGNQPQHF.

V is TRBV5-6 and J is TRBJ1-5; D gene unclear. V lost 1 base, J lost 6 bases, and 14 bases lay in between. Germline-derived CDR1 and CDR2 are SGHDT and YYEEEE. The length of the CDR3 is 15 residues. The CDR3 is CASSLKAPGGQPQHF. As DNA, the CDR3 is TGTGCCAGCAGCTTGAAGGCTCCGGGAGGTCAGCCCCAGCATTTT. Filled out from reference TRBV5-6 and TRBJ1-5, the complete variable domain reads DAGVTQSPTHLIKTRGQQVTLRCSPKSGHDTVSWYQQALGQGPQFIFQYYEEEERQRGNFPDRFSGHQFPNYSSELNVNALLLGDSALYLCASSLKAPGGQPQHFGDGTRLSIL.

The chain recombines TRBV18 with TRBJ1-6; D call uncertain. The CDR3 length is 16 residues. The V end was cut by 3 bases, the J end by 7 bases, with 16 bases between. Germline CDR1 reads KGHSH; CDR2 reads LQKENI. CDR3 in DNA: TGTGCCAGCTCACCGCCGGTCCAGTCGGGGAATTCACCCCTCCACTTT. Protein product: CASSPPVQSGNSPLHF.

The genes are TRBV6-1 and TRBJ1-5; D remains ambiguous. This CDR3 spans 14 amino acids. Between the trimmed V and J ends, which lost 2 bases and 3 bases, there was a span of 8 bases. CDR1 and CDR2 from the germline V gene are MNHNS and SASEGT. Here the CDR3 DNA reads TGTGCCAGCAGTGAATCCAGATCCAATCAGCCCCAGCATTTT. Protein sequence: CASSESRSNQPQHF.

CDR3 residues: CASSTRHTTLYGYTF. Here the CDR3 DNA reads TGTGCCAGCAGCACGCGACATACCACCCTTTATGGCTACACCTTC. The chain joins TRBV11-2 to TRBJ1-2; D remains unclear. Trimming left V 5 bases short and J 5 bases short, with 18 bases between. From germline, CDR1 is SGHAT and CDR2 FQNNGV. The CDR3 is 15 residues long.

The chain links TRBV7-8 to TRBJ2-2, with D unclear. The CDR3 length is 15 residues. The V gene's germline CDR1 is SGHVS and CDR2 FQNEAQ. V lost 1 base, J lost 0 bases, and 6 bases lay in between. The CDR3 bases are TGTGCCAGCAGCTTAGGGCTAGCGAACACCGGGGAGCTGTTTTTT. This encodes CASSLGLANTGELFF.

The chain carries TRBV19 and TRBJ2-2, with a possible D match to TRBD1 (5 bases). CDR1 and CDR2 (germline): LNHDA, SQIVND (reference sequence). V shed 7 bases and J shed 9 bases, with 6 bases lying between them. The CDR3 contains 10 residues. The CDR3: CASMGRELFF. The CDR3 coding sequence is TGTGCCAGTATGGGGCGGGAGCTGTTTTTT. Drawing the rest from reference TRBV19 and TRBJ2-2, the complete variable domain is DGGITQSPKYLFRKEGQNVTLSCEQNLNHDAMYWYRQDPGQGLRLIYYSQIVNDFQKGDIAEGYSVSREKKESFPLTVTSAQKNPTAFYLCASMGRELFFGEGSRLTVL.

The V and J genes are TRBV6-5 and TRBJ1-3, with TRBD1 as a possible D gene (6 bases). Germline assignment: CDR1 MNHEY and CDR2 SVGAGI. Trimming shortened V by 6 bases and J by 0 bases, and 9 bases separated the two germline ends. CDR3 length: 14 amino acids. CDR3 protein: CASRTGNSGNTIYF. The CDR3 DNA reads TGTGCCAGCAGAACAGGGAACTCTGGAAACACCATATATTTT.

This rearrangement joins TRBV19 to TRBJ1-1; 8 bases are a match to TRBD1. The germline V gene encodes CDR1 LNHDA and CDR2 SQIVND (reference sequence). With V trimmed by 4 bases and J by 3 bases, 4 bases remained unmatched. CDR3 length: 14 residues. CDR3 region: CASSTQGAYTEAFF. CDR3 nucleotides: TGTGCCAGTAGTACTCAGGGGGCGTACACTGAAGCTTTCTTT.